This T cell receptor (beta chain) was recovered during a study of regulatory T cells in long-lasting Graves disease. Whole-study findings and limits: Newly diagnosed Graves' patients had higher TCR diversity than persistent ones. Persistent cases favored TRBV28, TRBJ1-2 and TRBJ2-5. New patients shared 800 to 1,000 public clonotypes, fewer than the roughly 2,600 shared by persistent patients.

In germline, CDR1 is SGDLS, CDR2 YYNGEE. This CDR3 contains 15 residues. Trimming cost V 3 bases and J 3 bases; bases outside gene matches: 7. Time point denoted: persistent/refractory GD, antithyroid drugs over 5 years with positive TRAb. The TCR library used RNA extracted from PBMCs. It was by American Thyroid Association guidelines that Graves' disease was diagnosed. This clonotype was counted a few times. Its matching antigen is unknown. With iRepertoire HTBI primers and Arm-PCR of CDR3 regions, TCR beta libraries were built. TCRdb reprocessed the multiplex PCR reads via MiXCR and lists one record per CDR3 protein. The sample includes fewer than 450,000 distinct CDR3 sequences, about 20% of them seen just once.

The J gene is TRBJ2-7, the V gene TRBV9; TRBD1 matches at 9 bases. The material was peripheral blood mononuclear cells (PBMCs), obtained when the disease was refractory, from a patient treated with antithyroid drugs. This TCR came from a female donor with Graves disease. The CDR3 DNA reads TGTGCCAGCAGCGGCGAGGGACAGGGACACTACGAGCAGTACTTC. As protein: CASSGEGQGHYEQYF.